One and the same sample provided the 26 T cell receptor beta chains below, sequenced in a study of cytomegalovirus exposure and HLA in healthy donors. With 60 Vbeta and 13 Jbeta primers, the PCR was carried out. Produced via immunoSEQ multiplex PCR; TCRdb's table is partial and in-frame only. The table shows around 69,000 clones, with around 70% occurring only once. Sequencing was done on a sample of PBMCs. Source of these receptors: a woman aged 50 to 60 in good health and CMV-seropositive.

The chain uses TRBV7-9 and TRBJ2-1; no reliable D call. Germline CDR1 is SEHNR and CDR2 is FQNEAQ (reference sequence). This CDR3 region has 12 residues. Deletions cut 5 bases from V and 4 bases from J, with 6 bases between. The CDR3 loop is CASSITYNEQFF. DNA for the CDR3: TGTGCCAGCAGCATAACATACAATGAGCAGTTCTTC. Supplemented by reference TRBV7-9 and TRBJ2-1, the full variable domain reads DTGVSQNPRHKITKRGQNVTFRCDPISEHNRLYWYRQTLGQGPEFLTYFQNEAQLEKSRLLSDRFSAERPKGSFSTLEIQRTEQGDSAMYLCASSITYNEQFFGPGTRLTVL.

The J gene is TRBJ2-4, the V gene TRBV29-1, with TRBD2 matching over 8 bases. Germline CDR1 and CDR2: SQVTM and ANQGSEA. V shed 7 bases and J 8 bases; nucleotides not matched to a gene: 10. CDR3 size: 13 residues. DNA of the CDR3: TGCAGCGCCCGGGGGGGCAGGGAGCACATTCAGTACTTC. This translates into CSARGGREHIQYF.

The J gene is TRBJ1-2, the V gene TRBV5-1; D might be TRBD1 (5 bases). Looked up from germline, CDR1 is SGHRS and CDR2 is YFSETQ. This CDR3 is built from 14 residues. Trimming removed 4 bases from V and 14 bases from J, with 24 bases in between. CDR3 sequence reads: CASSPGEEGSRSTF. In DNA, the CDR3 is TGCGCCAGCAGCCCCGGGGAGGAGGGGAGTCGTAGTACCTTC.

The CDR3 DNA follows: TGCGCCAGCAGCTTGGGGACAGGGGGCTCCTATAATTCACCCCTCCACTTT. Translating gives CASSLGTGGSYNSPLHF. The rearrangement links TRBV5-1 to TRBJ1-6, with TRBD1 matching 10 bases. Trimming at V came to 0 bases and at J to 0 bases, leaving 0 bases not matched to a gene. Germline values: CDR1 SGHRS, CDR2 YFSETQ. The CDR3 covers 17 residues.

The rearrangement joins TRBV7-9 to TRBJ1-3; D possibly corresponds to TRBD1 (6 bases). CDR1 SEHNR and CDR2 FQNEAQ come from the germline V gene (reference sequence). The V end was cut by 2 bases, the J end by 4 bases, with 15 bases between. The CDR3 totals 16 residues. CDR3 coding DNA: TGTGCCAGCAGCTTAAAACAGGGAGAATCAGGAAACACCATATATTTT. Encoded protein: CASSLKQGESGNTIYF.

With regard to this clone: At one of its ends the junction is not consistent with the germline gene, which may arise from a read error. The identical CDR3 is also encoded by other nucleotide sequences in the sample. The chain is built from TRBV6-1 and TRBJ1-2, with 7 bases fitting TRBD1. Germline CDR1 and CDR2: MNHNS and SASEGT. The CDR3 runs 16 residues. The CDR3 nucleotides read TGTGCCAGCAGTGGTAGAGTGACAGGGACTTACTATGGCTACACCTTT. Its protein product is CASSGRVTGTYYGYTF.

V and J are TRBV2 and TRBJ2-5, with 12 bases matching TRBD2. The length of the CDR3 is 15 residues. From germline, CDR1 is SNHLY and CDR2 FYNNEI. J was trimmed by 5 bases and V by 7 bases; bases with no gene match: 8. The CDR3 reads CASNLLAGGGETQYF. CDR3 DNA: TGTGCCAGCAACCTACTAGCGGGGGGTGGGGAGACCCAGTACTTC.

With respect to this clone: The sample contains more than one DNA sequence encoding this CDR3. V usage is TRBV6-5 and J usage is TRBJ1-1; no firm D call. Germline V gives CDR1 MNHEY, CDR2 SVGAGI. The CDR3 is 15 amino acids. Between the trimmed V and J ends, which lost 0 bases and 0 bases, there was a span of 8 bases. The DNA of the CDR3 is TGTGCCAGCAGTTACTCGGGCCAGGTGAACACTGAAGCTTTCTTT. Protein: CASSYSGQVNTEAFF.

The V gene is TRBV6-5, the J gene TRBJ2-7; 11 positions match TRBD1. Unmatched junction bases numbered 6, after V lost 6 bases and J lost 2 bases. This CDR3 contains 15 residues. Germline CDR1 is MNHEY and CDR2 is SVGAGI. The CDR3 spells CASRLAGQGAYEQYF. The DNA of the CDR3 is TGTGCCAGCAGGCTAGCGGGACAGGGGGCCTACGAGCAGTACTTC.

The J gene is TRBJ2-5, the V gene TRBV30, with TRBD2 matching 7 bases. Germline CDR1 reads GTSNPN; CDR2 reads SVGIG (reference sequence). The CDR3 consists of 14 residues. Trimming removed 1 base from V and 1 base from J; junction bases left unmatched: 3. CDR3 protein: CAWSGLAVQETQYF. The CDR3, as DNA: TGTGCCTGGAGTGGGCTAGCGGTCCAAGAGACCCAGTACTTC.

J is TRBJ1-2 and V is TRBV4-1, with D perhaps matching TRBD1 (5 bases). Trimming removed 4 bases from V and 7 bases from J, with 13 bases in between. Germline-derived CDR1 and CDR2 are MGHRA and YSYEKL. The CDR3 loop spans 13 amino acids. Here the CDR3 DNA reads TGCGCCAGCAGCCTAGTCGGGGGGAGTGGCTACACCTTC. Protein: CASSLVGGSGYTF.

The chain joins TRBV10-3 to TRBJ2-1, with 12 bases that match TRBD2. This CDR3 is built from 14 residues. Trimming removed 6 bases from V and 8 bases from J; junction bases left unmatched: 5. Germline CDR1 ENHRY, CDR2 SYGVKD. The CDR3 reads CAISTSGRSDEQFF. CDR3 coding DNA: TGTGCCATCAGCACTAGCGGGAGGTCCGATGAGCAGTTCTTC.

The chain recombines TRBV7-9 with TRBJ1-3; maybe TRBD1 (6 bases). Germline CDR1 reads SEHNR; CDR2 reads FQNEAQ (reference sequence). CDR3 length: 16 amino acids. With 2 bases removed from V and 0 bases from J, the gap between germline ends came to 11 bases. The CDR3 here is CASSLRGQTSGNTIYF. The DNA of the CDR3 is TGTGCCAGCAGCTTAAGGGGACAAACCTCTGGAAACACCATATATTTT.

The chain recombines TRBV2 with TRBJ2-2; tentatively, D is TRBD1 (6 bases). The ends were cut back, 2 bases at V and 1 base at J, with 11 bases in the middle. In germline, CDR1 is SNHLY, CDR2 FYNNEI. The CDR3 is 16 residues long. CDR3 residues: CASSELGAGNTGELFF. The DNA of the CDR3 is TGTGCCAGCAGTGAATTGGGGGCGGGGAACACCGGGGAGCTGTTTTTT. The full variable domain, completed using reference TRBV2 and TRBJ2-2, is EPEVTQTPSHQVTQMGQEVILRCVPISNHLYFYWYRQILGQKVEFLVSFYNNEISEKSEIFDDQFSVERPDGSNFTLKIRSTKLEDSAMYFCASSELGAGNTGELFFGEGSRLTVL.

Here the CDR3 DNA reads TGTGCCAGCAGCCCCCGCGACCGACAGGGGCCAAGGGGCTACGAGCAGTACTTC. It yields the protein CASSPRDRQGPRGYEQYF. The chain combines TRBV27 with TRBJ2-7; TRBD1 matches at 8 bases. Trimming removed 6 bases from V and 3 bases from J; junction bases left unmatched: 19. CDR1 is MNHEY, CDR2 SMNVEV, per germline (reference sequence). This CDR3 comprises 18 residues.

The genes are TRBV5-1 and TRBJ1-4, with TRBD1 identical over 7 bases. CDR1 is SGHRS and CDR2 is YFSETQ in the germline V gene. This CDR3 has 14 amino acids. The V segment lost 3 bases and the J segment 3 bases; nucleotides outside the gene matches: 2. This CDR3 reads CASSSGTANEKLFF. CDR3 sequence (DNA): TGCGCCAGCAGCTCCGGGACAGCTAATGAAAAACTGTTTTTT. The full variable domain, in which reference TRBV5-1 and TRBJ1-4 provide the parts outside the CDR3, is KAGVTQTPRYLIKTRGQQVTLSCSPISGHRSVSWYQQTPGQGLQFLFEYFSETQRNKGNFPGRFSGRQFSNSRSEMNVSTLELGDSALYLCASSSGTANEKLFFGSGTQLSVL.

This chain's CDR3 is CASTAGAGDTQYF. The CDR3 bases are TGTGCCAGTACCGCGGGGGCGGGAGATACGCAGTATTTT. The chain has TRBV19 and TRBJ2-3; tentatively, D is TRBD2 (7 bases). Germline CDR1 and CDR2: LNHDA and SQIVND (reference sequence). This CDR3 contains 13 residues. The V end was cut by 7 bases, the J end by 5 bases, with 13 bases between.

The V call is TRBV7-2, the J call TRBJ1-3, with D uncertain. This CDR3 contains 14 residues. Trimming shortened V by 2 bases and J by 11 bases, and 16 bases separated the two germline ends. Germline CDR1 reads SGHTA; CDR2 reads FQGNSA. Written as DNA, the CDR3 is TGTGCCAGCAGCTTAAATGGCGCTAGAGAATCCATATATTTT. This gives the protein CASSLNGARESIYF.

The chain uses TRBV30 and TRBJ1-5; a weak D match, TRBD1 (6 bases). Trimming left V 2 bases short and J 2 bases short, with 7 bases between. CDR1 is GTSNPN and CDR2 is SVGIG in the germline V gene (reference sequence). The CDR3 is made up of 13 amino acids. This CDR3 reads CAWSKGGNQPQHF. DNA of the CDR3: TGTGCCTGGAGTAAGGGGGGCAATCAGCCCCAGCATTTT.

The chain employs TRBV10-3 and TRBJ2-7; 7 bases fit TRBD2. CDR1 and CDR2 (germline): ENHRY, SYGVKD. After removal of 3 bases from V and 4 bases from J, the junction contained 9 bases not matched to a gene. The CDR3 sequence is 15 residues long. The CDR3 here is CAISEPTSSQYEQYF. CDR3 coding DNA: TGTGCCATCAGTGAACCGACTAGCTCCCAATACGAGCAGTACTTC.

The chain is built from TRBV19 and TRBJ2-7, with 7 bases fitting TRBD1. With 1 base clipped from V and 5 bases from J, the junction kept 5 bases outside the gene matches. CDR1 and CDR2 from the germline V gene are LNHDA and SQIVND (reference sequence). The CDR3 extends over 14 amino acids. The CDR3 DNA sequence: TGTGCCAGTAGTATAGGACAGGGTGACGACGAGCAGTACTTC. As protein: CASSIGQGDDEQYF.

This clone was counted a few times. The V call is TRBV6-5, the J call TRBJ1-1; possibly TRBD1 for D (6 bases). The CDR3 loop spans 13 amino acids. Germline lookup yields CDR1 MNHEY and CDR2 SVGAGI. Trimming pared 2 bases from V and 5 bases from J, leaving 9 bases between. DNA of the CDR3: TGTGCCAGCAGTTACCACAGGGAGACTGAAGCTTTCTTT. Protein product: CASSYHRETEAFF.

The chain uses TRBV29-1 and TRBJ2-5; 10 nucleotides align to TRBD2. Germline CDR1 is SQVTM and CDR2 is ANQGSEA. The CDR3 is 14 amino acids. Unmatched junction bases numbered 13, after V lost 7 bases and J lost 8 bases. DNA for the CDR3: TGCAGCGCTACCGGGACTAGCGCCTTAGGTACCCAGTACTTC. This sequence encodes CSATGTSALGTQYF. Drawing the rest from reference TRBV29-1 and TRBJ2-5, the complete variable domain is SAVISQKPSRDICQRGTSLTIQCQVDSQVTMMFWYRQQPGQSLTLIATANQGSEATYESGFVIDKFPISRPNLTFSTLTVSNMSPEDSSIYLCSATGTSALGTQYFGPGTRLLVL.

CDR3 sequence reads: CASSPRTSGMDTQYF. DNA of the CDR3: TGTGCCAGCAGTCCGCGGACTAGCGGGATGGATACGCAGTATTTT. The V and J genes are TRBV27 and TRBJ2-3; 12 nucleotides match TRBD2. The CDR3 is made up of 15 amino acids. Trimming removed 5 bases from V and 6 bases from J; junction bases left unmatched: 6. Germline lookup yields CDR1 MNHEY and CDR2 SMNVEV (reference sequence).

The chain combines TRBV19 with TRBJ1-5; 8 bases fit TRBD1. The CDR3 sequence is 18 residues long. V dropped 10 bases and J dropped 2; count of bases not matched to a gene: 19. Germline values: CDR1 LNHDA, CDR2 SQIVND (reference sequence). The DNA for the CDR3 is TGTGCCACCAAAGAGGGGGCAGGGGGCATGGGGGGCAATCAGCCCCAGCATTTT. Amino acids: CATKEGAGGMGGNQPQHF.

The J gene is TRBJ1-1, the V gene TRBV6-4; the D gene is possibly TRBD1 (5 bases). The V gene's germline CDR1 is MRHNA and CDR2 SNTAGT. The CDR3 totals 13 residues. Trimming removed 4 bases from V and 5 bases from J, with 11 bases in between. CDR3 loop: CASSAQGGTEAFF. The CDR3 DNA is TGTGCCAGCAGTGCCCAGGGAGGGACTGAAGCTTTCTTT.